This T cell receptor (beta chain) was identified in a study of blood T cell repertoires in COVID-19. Turning to the study itself: COVID-19 samples from acute and convalescent phases originated in the United States, Italy and Spain. PBMCs, B-cell-depleted T cells, or T cells were the source of the cDNA or gDNA that made up the material.

Profiled with immunoSEQ multiplex PCR; TCRdb holds only in-frame clones, not every one. Among more than 70,000 clones, 80% to 95% were seen once, and the ten largest hold approximately 0.74%. This CDR3 contains 19 residues. The TCR originated in a woman at least 80 years old with acute or convalescent COVID-19. The source material was peripheral blood. The chain has TRBV21-1 and TRBJ2-2; TRBD1 is the table's D call and was not checked against the DNA. TRBV21-1 is a listed pseudogene. The chain's CDR3 is CASSKEDLSFGTATGELFF. The DNA for the CDR3 is TGTGCCAGCAGCAAAGAGGACCTCTCCTTCGGGACAGCGACCGGGGAGCTGTTTTTT.